One TCR beta chain is described in this entry. Its antigen is undetermined. The data were taken from a study of graft-versus-host responses after intestinal transplantation. Across the study: Multivisceral, liver-intestinal, or isolated intestinal grafts were transplanted into recipients. Anti-thymocyte globulin induction, then tacrolimus and steroids for about 3 years, went to all recipients. Overall study results and limits: Ileal or blood samples showed some GvH clones first, and such clones were also found in recipient marrow.

Sequenced by immunoSEQ multiplex PCR; TCRdb stores in-frame clones only, minus some. The data contain about 120,000 clones, roughly 93% of them seen just once; the ten biggest clones take up 0.4% to 0.55%. The sequence was obtained from a human donor who received an intestinal transplant. The sample consisted of unstimulated CD8+ T cells sorted from spleen or lymph node cells, taken before intestinal transplant.

CDR3 DNA: TGCGCCAGCAGCTTTCGGAACAGGAAGGAGACCCAGTACTTC. Translation gives CASSFRNRKETQYF. The chain is built from TRBV5-1 and TRBJ2-5, with a tentative D call TRBD1 (5 bases). The CDR3 is 14 amino acids. Trimming removed 2 bases from V and 5 bases from J, with 13 bases in between. CDR1 SGHRS and CDR2 YFSETQ come from the germline V gene.